The entry below gives a single T cell receptor (beta chain) sequence along with its context. This clonotype has a count of ten or more. Its antigen is still unknown. No base quality values were provided; no much bigger clone lies one nucleotide off. Hyperthyroidism patients were newly diagnosed, had a disease duration of under 2 months, and were aged 18 to 65 years. Any patient with an uncontrolled infection, another autoimmune disease, pregnancy or lactation was excluded. Clinical symptoms, serum thyroxine and TRAb, thyroid ultrasound, and orbital computed tomography formed the basis for the diagnoses. Blood from progressor patients was drawn when they were first diagnosed with hyperthyroidism, before any ophthalmopathy symptoms appeared. PBMCs were separated from roughly 9.6 ml of fresh peripheral blood using Ficoll-Paque density gradient centrifugation. Progressor patients were defined as those initially diagnosed with Graves' hyperthyroidism in whom ophthalmopathy developed during follow-up. Total RNA was extracted with Trizol reagent, and quality was checked on an Agilent 2100 Bioanalyzer.

TCR beta CDR3 regions were amplified from RNA transcripts. For the first round of RT-PCR on the TCR CDR3, the HTBI primer set was used together with the Qiagen OneStep RT-PCR kit. The libraries were constructed in a second round of multiplex PCR and then size-selected and purified. Paired-end sequencing of the libraries was performed with 100 bp reads on an Illumina HiSeq2000. Turning to the authors' computational methods: SOAPnuke was used to process the raw data, with reads discarded if the reads contained adapters or uncalled bases, had a mean Phred below 15, or lacked an exact constant-primer or identifier match. High-quality paired reads were merged using COPE v1.2.5, and each unique nucleotide sequence was defined as a clonotype. Clonotypes were aligned to IMGT TRBV, TRBD and TRBJ reference segments using MiTCR v1.1. Analysis was restricted to V-J combinations with a frequency above 0.0001, which covered approximately 99% of repertoires. A TCS score was defined as the ratio of F50 (clonal expansion) to E x V (chaos), with BLOSUM62-based TCRdist applied between CDR3 peptides within each V-J. Welch's t-statistics and random forest reduced 500 to 550 V-J features to 10 to 15, which were used in a naive Bayes classifier (R e1071). Using fastp at Q25 and MiXCR, TCRdb reprocessed the public reads and kept productive beta chains. When rows share a CDR3 protein, they turn into one entry using the most common DNA and genes. None of the V and J calls come from the authors' own analysis; TCRdb made them. This sample holds some 250,000 distinct CDR3 sequences; just over 14% were observed only once. The ten largest clones capture 10% to 15% of the sample.

The sample comes from a study of T cells in Graves' hyperthyroidism and ophthalmopathy (dated by TCRdb to the late 2010s). Background on the whole study: Peripheral blood was collected at initial diagnosis, before any treatment. A discovery cohort of 95 to 100 patients, roughly 45 with Graves' ophthalmopathy and about 58 with stable Graves' hyperthyroidism, was used to find distinguishing TCR V-J signatures. An independent validation cohort of around 19 hyperthyroidism patients and about 16 patients who later progressed to ophthalmopathy tested prospective prediction of ophthalmopathy. The 100 discovery patients were randomly split 7:3 into training and test sets. The study also compared thyroid tissue and blood T-cell repertoires from over 5 Graves' hyperthyroidism patients. Following sampling, methimazole starting at 30 mg daily was given to hyperthyroidism patients, and high-dose intravenous methylprednisolone was given to ophthalmopathy patients. According to the paper, TCR Vbeta CDR3 sequencing was carried out on over 130 peripheral blood samples, which came from more than 40 ophthalmopathy, 70 to 80 hyperthyroidism and about 17 progressor patients. Summary of the overall study and its limitations: Ophthalmopathy was separated from stable hyperthyroidism by a 13 V-J signature model, with 85% to 90% sensitivity and just over 81% specificity obtained in cross-validation and 80%/75% obtained in testing. Blood samples also contained most of the expanded thyroid clonotypes (frequency above 0.001), which suggests that blood repertoires may reflect thyroid immune responses. No statistical method was used to fix the sample size in advance, and group allocation was not hidden from the investigators. In validation, the model predicted progression to ophthalmopathy with approximately 71% sensitivity and 72% to 75% specificity, a median of about 6 months before onset.

V is trimmed back by 0 bases and J by 4 bases, and the junction contains 1 base that no gene match accounts for. The cysteine opens and the phenylalanine closes a CDR3 of 13 amino acids. CDR3 DNA is the only sequence kept; it has 39 bases, read in frame from the first base. CDR1 DFQATT and CDR2 SNEGSKA were looked up in the germline V gene (reference sequence). The specimen sequenced was blood. Here the chain combines TRBV20-1 and TRBJ2-7; 9 middle bases align to TRBD2. The TCR originated in a woman aged 40 to 55 with Graves' hyperthyroidism that later progressed to Graves' ophthalmopathy. The sequenced DNA: TGCAGTGCTAGAGAGCTAGCGGGGTACGAGCAGTACTTC. Its translation is CSARELAGYEQYF.